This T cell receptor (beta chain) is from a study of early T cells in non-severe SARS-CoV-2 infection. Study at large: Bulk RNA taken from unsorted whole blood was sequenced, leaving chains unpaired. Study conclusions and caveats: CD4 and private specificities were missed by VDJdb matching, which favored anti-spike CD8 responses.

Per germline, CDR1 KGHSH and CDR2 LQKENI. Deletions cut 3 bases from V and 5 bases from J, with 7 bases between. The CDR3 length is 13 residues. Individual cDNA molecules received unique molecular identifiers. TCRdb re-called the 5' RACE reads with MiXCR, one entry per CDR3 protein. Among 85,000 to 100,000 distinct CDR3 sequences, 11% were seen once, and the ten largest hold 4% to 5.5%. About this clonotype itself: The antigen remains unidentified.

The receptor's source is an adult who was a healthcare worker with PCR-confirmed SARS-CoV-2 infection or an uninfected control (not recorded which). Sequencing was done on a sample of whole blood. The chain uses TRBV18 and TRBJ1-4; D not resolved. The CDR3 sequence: CASSPRLNEKLFF. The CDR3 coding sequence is TGTGCCAGCTCACCTCGTCTGAATGAAAAACTGTTTTTT.